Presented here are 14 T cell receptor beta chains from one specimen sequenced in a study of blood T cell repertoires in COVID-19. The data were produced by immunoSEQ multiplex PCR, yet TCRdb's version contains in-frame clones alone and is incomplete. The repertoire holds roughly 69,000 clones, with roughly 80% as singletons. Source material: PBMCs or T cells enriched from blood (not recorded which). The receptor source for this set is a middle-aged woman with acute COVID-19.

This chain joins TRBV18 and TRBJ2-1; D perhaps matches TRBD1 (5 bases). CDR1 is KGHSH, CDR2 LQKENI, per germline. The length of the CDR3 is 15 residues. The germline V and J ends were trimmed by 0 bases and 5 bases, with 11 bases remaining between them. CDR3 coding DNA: TGTGCCAGCTCACCACCAGGGGTTAGGGACAATGAGCAGTTCTTC. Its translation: CASSPPGVRDNEQFF.

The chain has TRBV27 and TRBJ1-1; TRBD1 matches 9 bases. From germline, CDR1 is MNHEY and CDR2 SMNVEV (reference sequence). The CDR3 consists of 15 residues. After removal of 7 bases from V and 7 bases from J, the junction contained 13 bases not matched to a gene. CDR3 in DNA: TGTGCCAGCACCGGGACGGGACAGGGAGAGGGTGAAGCTTTCTTT. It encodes CASTGTGQGEGEAFF.

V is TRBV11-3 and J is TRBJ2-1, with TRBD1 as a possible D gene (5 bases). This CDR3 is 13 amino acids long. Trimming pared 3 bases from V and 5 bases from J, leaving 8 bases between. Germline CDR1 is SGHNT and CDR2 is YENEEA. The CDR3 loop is CASSFDSDNEQFF. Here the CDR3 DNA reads TGTGCCAGCAGCTTCGACAGCGACAATGAGCAGTTCTTC.

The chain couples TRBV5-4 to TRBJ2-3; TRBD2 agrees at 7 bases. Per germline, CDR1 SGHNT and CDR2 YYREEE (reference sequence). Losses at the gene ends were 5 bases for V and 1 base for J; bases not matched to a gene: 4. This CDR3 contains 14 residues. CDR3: CASSWGGGTDTQYF. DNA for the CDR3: TGTGCCAGCAGTTGGGGGGGTGGCACAGATACGCAGTATTTT.

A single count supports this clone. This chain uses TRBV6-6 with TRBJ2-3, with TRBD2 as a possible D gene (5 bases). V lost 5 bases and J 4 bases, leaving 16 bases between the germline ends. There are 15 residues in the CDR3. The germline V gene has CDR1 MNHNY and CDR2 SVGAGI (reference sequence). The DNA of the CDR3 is TGTGCCAGCAGTCGAGAGCGGCCCGGGGCAGATACGCAGTATTTT. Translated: CASSRERPGADTQYF.

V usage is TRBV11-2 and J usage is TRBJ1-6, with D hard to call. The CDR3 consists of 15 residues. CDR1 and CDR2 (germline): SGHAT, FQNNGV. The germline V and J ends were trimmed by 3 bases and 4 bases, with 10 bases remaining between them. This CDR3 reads CASSFGFSYNSPLHF. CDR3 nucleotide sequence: TGTGCCAGCAGCTTTGGCTTCTCTTATAATTCACCCCTCCACTTT.

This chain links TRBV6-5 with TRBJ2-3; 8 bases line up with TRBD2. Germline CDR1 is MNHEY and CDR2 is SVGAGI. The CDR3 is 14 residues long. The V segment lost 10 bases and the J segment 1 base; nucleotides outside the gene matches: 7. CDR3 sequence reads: CATQWREGTDTQYF. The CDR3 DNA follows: TGTGCCACCCAGTGGCGGGAGGGCACAGATACGCAGTATTTT.

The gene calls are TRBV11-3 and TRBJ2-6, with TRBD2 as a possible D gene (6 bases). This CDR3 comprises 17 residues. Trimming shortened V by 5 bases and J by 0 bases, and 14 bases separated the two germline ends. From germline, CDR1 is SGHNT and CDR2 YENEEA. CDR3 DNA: TGTGCCAGCAGCCCTCGGAGGGATGCCTCTGGGGCCAACGTCCTGACTTTC. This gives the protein CASSPRRDASGANVLTF. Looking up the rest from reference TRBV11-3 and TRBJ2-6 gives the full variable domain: EAGVVQSPRYKIIEKKQPVAFWCNPISGHNTLYWYLQNLGQGPELLIRYENEEAVDDSQLPKDRFSAERLKGVDSTLKIQPAELGDSAVYLCASSPRRDASGANVLTFGAGSRLTVL.

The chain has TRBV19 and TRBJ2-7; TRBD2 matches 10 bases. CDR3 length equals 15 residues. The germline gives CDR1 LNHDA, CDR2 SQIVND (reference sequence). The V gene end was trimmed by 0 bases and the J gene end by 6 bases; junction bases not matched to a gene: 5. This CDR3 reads CASSIDIAGGGEQYF. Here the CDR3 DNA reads TGTGCCAGTAGTATAGATATAGCGGGAGGCGGCGAGCAGTACTTC.

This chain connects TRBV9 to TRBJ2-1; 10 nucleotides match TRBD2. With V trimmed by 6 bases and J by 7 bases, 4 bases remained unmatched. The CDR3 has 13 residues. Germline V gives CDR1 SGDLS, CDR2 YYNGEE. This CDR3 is CASTGLAANEQFF. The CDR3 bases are TGTGCCAGCACCGGACTAGCGGCGAATGAGCAGTTCTTC. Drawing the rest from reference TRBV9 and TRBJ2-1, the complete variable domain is DSGVTQTPKHLITATGQRVTLRCSPRSGDLSVYWYQQSLDQGLQFLIQYYNGEERAKGNILERFSAQQFPDLHSELNLSSLELGDSALYFCASTGLAANEQFFGPGTRLTVL.

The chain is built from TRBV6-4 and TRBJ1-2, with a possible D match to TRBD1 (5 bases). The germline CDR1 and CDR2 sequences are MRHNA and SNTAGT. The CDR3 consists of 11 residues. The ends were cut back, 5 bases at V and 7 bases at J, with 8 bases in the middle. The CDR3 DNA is TGTGCCAGCAGTCCCCAGGGTGGCTACACCTTC. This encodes CASSPQGGYTF.

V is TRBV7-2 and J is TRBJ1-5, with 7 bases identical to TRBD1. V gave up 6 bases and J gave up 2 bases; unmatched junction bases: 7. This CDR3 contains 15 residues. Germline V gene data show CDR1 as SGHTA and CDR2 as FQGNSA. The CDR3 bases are TGTGCCAGCAGTTGGACAGGATTCGGCAATCAGCCCCAGCATTTT. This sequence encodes CASSWTGFGNQPQHF. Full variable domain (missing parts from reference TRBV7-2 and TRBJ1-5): GAGVSQSPSNKVTEKGKDVELRCDPISGHTALYWYRQSLGQGLEFLIYFQGNSAPDKSGLPSDRFSAERTGGSVSTLTIQRTQQEDSAVYLCASSWTGFGNQPQHFGDGTRLSIL.

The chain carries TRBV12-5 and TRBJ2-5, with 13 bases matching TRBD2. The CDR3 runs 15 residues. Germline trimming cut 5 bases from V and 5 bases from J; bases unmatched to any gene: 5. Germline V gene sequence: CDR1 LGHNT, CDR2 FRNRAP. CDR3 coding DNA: TGTGCTAGTGGTCGCACTAGCGGGAGGGACGAGACCCAGTACTTC. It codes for CASGRTSGRDETQYF.

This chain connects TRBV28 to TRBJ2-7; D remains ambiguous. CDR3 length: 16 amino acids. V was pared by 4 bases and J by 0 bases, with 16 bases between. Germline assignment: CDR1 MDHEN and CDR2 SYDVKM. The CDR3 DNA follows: TGTGCCAGCAGTTCCAGGTCCGGCAGTATCTCCTACGAGCAGTACTTC. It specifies CASSSRSGSISYEQYF.